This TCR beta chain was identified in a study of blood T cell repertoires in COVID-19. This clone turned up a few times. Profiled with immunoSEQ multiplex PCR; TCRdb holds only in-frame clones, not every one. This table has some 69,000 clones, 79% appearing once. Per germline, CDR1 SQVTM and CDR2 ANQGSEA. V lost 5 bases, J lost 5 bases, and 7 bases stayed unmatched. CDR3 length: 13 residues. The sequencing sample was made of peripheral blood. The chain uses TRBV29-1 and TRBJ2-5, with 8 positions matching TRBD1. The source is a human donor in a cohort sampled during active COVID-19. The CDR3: CSVITGGGETQYF. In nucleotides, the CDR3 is TGCAGCGTTATCACAGGGGGTGGGGAGACCCAGTACTTC.